These 17 T cell receptor beta chains were all obtained from the same sample, sequenced in a study of OX40 agonist ivuxolimab in advanced cancers. Using immunoSEQ multiplex PCR, the repertoire was profiled, and TCRdb retains in-frame clones only, with some absent. The sample has over 75,000 clones; less than 95% are singletons. This material consisted of CD4+ or CD8+ T cells sorted from blood, taken in a trial of the OX40 agonist ivuxolimab. Receptors originate from an adult with an advanced solid tumor such as melanoma, head and neck, liver or kidney cancer.

V is TRBV6-6 and J is TRBJ1-5, with no clear D. V dropped 0 bases and J dropped 5 bases, with 11 bases sitting between them. The CDR3 loop spans 15 amino acids. The germline V gene has CDR1 MNHNY and CDR2 SVGAGI (reference sequence). The CDR3 DNA follows: TGTGCCAGCAGTTACTCGGGGAGGTGGGATCAGCCCCAGCATTTT. Translation gives CASSYSGRWDQPQHF.

The V gene is TRBV7-9, the J gene TRBJ2-2; D remains ambiguous. The CDR3 runs 16 residues. In germline, CDR1 is SEHNR, CDR2 FQNEAQ (reference sequence). V lost 7 bases, J lost 4 bases, and 19 bases lay in between. The CDR3 bases are TGTGCCAGCAAACTGCCGGTGGGTAGCAGCACCGGGGAGCTGTTTTTT. It encodes CASKLPVGSSTGELFF.

This chain connects TRBV6-6 to TRBJ1-5, with TRBD1 identical over 8 bases. V lost 5 bases and J lost 4; bases outside the gene matches: 7. Per germline, CDR1 MNHNY and CDR2 SVGAGI (reference sequence). This CDR3 has 15 residues. The CDR3: CASSATQGVNQPQHF. The CDR3 DNA follows: TGTGCCAGCAGTGCTACACAGGGGGTAAATCAGCCCCAGCATTTT.

This rearrangement joins TRBV7-9 to TRBJ2-1; D not resolved. V gave up 5 bases and J gave up 4 bases, with 21 bases separating them. The CDR3 has 17 residues. CDR1 and CDR2 (germline): SEHNR, FQNEAQ (reference sequence). The CDR3 bases are TGTGCCAGCAGCCGGTCCCATAGCTCCGCCCTTTACAATGAGCAGTTCTTC. Translating it yields CASSRSHSSALYNEQFF.

The chain recombines TRBV5-1 with TRBJ1-1, with D unclear. Trimming shortened V by 0 bases and J by 0 bases, and 9 bases separated the two germline ends. The CDR3 is 15 residues long. Germline CDR1 is SGHRS and CDR2 is YFSETQ. The CDR3 coding sequence is TGCGCCAGCAGCTTGGCAGCCAGCATGAACACTGAAGCTTTCTTT. It encodes CASSLAASMNTEAFF.

The chain uses TRBV19 and TRBJ1-1; no reliable D call. The CDR3 extends over 13 amino acids. The V end lost 5 bases, the J end lost 1 base, and 8 bases lay between the germline ends. Germline CDR1 is LNHDA and CDR2 is SQIVND (reference sequence). CDR3 nucleotides: TGTGCCAGTAGTCTTGAGAAGAACACTGAAGCTTTCTTT. As protein: CASSLEKNTEAFF.

CDR3 region: CASSPVFSAAGANVLTF. CDR3 DNA sequence: TGTGCCAGCAGCCCCGTTTTTAGTGCGGCTGGGGCCAACGTCCTGACTTTC. The chain carries TRBV5-8 and TRBJ2-6; D unclear. The CDR3 is made up of 17 amino acids. Germline CDR1 and CDR2: SGHTS and YDEGEE. V shed 4 bases and J shed 2 bases, with 16 bases lying between them.

The V call is TRBV28, the J call TRBJ2-3; 8 nucleotides line up with TRBD2. This CDR3 has 16 amino acids. Germline values: CDR1 MDHEN, CDR2 SYDVKM. V was pared by 7 bases and J by 0 bases, with 9 bases of the junction left unmatched. CDR3 sequence (DNA): TGTGCCAGCACCCCCGGGGGGGTAACTAGCACAGATACGCAGTATTTT. Its translation: CASTPGGVTSTDTQYF.

The chain uses TRBV30 and TRBJ1-2; TRBD1 is a possible D gene (6 bases). Germline lookup yields CDR1 GTSNPN and CDR2 SVGIG (reference sequence). Trimming left V 1 base short and J 5 bases short, with 23 bases between. This CDR3 is built from 17 residues. The CDR3 coding sequence is TGTGCCTGGAGTGGCCTCCATACAGGGAATGTGAAGTATGGCTACACCTTC. Protein: CAWSGLHTGNVKYGYTF. Using reference TRBV30 and TRBJ1-2 for the parts outside the CDR3, the full variable domain is SQTIHQWPATLVQPVGSPLSLECTVEGTSNPNLYWYRQAAGRGLQLLFYSVGIGQISSEVPQNLSASRPQDRQFILSSKKLLLSDSGFYLCAWSGLHTGNVKYGYTFGSGTRLTVV.

The chain is built from TRBV19 and TRBJ2-2, with 9 bases that match TRBD2. The CDR3 has 16 amino acids. J lost 6 bases, V lost 5 bases, and 10 bases had no gene match. Germline V gene lookup returns CDR1 LNHDA and CDR2 SQIVND (reference sequence). The CDR3 DNA reads as TGTGCCAGTAGTTCTTCTCGGACTAGCGAGGCCGGGGAGCTGTTTTTT. It encodes CASSSSRTSEAGELFF.

V usage is TRBV18 and J usage is TRBJ1-5; no definite D call. The V and J ends lost 3 bases and 2 bases respectively, with 11 bases between them. The CDR3 is made up of 15 amino acids. Germline CDR1 and CDR2: KGHSH and LQKENI. CDR3 sequence: CASSPASWGNQPQHF. The CDR3 DNA reads as TGTGCCAGCTCACCGGCCTCGTGGGGCAATCAGCCCCAGCATTTT.

V usage is TRBV30 and J usage is TRBJ2-5; 12 bases are a match to TRBD2. Germline CDR1 is GTSNPN and CDR2 is SVGIG (reference sequence). The CDR3 contains 15 residues. Germline trimming cut 3 bases from V and 2 bases from J; bases unmatched to any gene: 4. CDR3 sequence: CAWSPGTSGQETQYF. The CDR3 DNA sequence: TGTGCCTGGAGCCCCGGGACTAGCGGGCAAGAGACCCAGTACTTC.

This clone was picked up a small number of times. This chain joins TRBV9 and TRBJ2-5, with D maybe TRBD2 (6 bases). Trimming pared 0 bases from V and 1 base from J, leaving 13 bases between. In germline, CDR1 is SGDLS, CDR2 YYNGEE. The CDR3 sequence is 16 residues long. The chain's CDR3 is CASSVGGRGTQETQYF. CDR3 nucleotide sequence: TGTGCCAGCAGCGTAGGGGGACGGGGGACCCAAGAGACCCAGTACTTC. The full variable domain, in which reference TRBV9 and TRBJ2-5 provide the parts outside the CDR3, is DSGVTQTPKHLITATGQRVTLRCSPRSGDLSVYWYQQSLDQGLQFLIQYYNGEERAKGNILERFSAQQFPDLHSELNLSSLELGDSALYFCASSVGGRGTQETQYFGPGTRLLVL.

This sequence joins TRBV6-4 and TRBJ2-3; D might be TRBD2 (6 bases). The CDR3 is made up of 13 amino acids. V was pared by 4 bases and J by 5 bases, with 10 bases between. Germline CDR1 is MRHNA and CDR2 is SNTAGT. The DNA for the CDR3 is TGTGCCAGCAGTGGGTCTAGCGAAGATACGCAGTATTTT. Residues: CASSGSSEDTQYF.

The chain has TRBV7-3 and TRBJ2-2; TRBD2 matches 8 bases. This CDR3 spans 17 amino acids. After removal of 2 bases from V and 6 bases from J, the junction contained 11 bases not matched to a gene. Germline loops: CDR1 SGHTA, CDR2 FQGTGA. The CDR3 DNA is TGTGCCAGCAGCTTAGTTCCGGGACTAGAGTTTCCCGGGGAGCTGTTTTTT. It encodes CASSLVPGLEFPGELFF.

The chain joins TRBV9 to TRBJ2-1; D might be TRBD2 (5 bases). Germline assignment: CDR1 SGDLS and CDR2 YYNGEE. V was shortened by 4 bases and J by 8 bases, with 16 bases between the two germline ends. This CDR3 has 14 amino acids. The CDR3 protein is CASSPEAGDYEQFF. CDR3 sequence (DNA): TGTGCCAGCAGCCCAGAGGCGGGTGATTATGAGCAGTTCTTC.

This clone was found a few times. The J gene is TRBJ1-4, the V gene TRBV6-1, with D possibly being TRBD1 (6 bases). V was pared by 6 bases and J by 3 bases, with 11 bases between. The germline V gene encodes CDR1 MNHNS and CDR2 SASEGT. The CDR3 sequence is 14 residues long. The CDR3 DNA reads as TGTGCCAGCAGGGCAGGGGAACCTAATGAAAAACTGTTTTTT. As protein: CASRAGEPNEKLFF.